The present entry profiles one T cell receptor beta chain with its context. These data are taken from a study of blood T cell repertoires in COVID-19. Overall study: Samples came from the United States, Italy and Spain, spanning acute and convalescent COVID-19. From T cells, B-cell-depleted T cells, or PBMCs came the material, which was cDNA or gDNA.

CDR1 ENHRY and CDR2 SYGVKD come from the germline V gene. V lost 5 bases to trimming and J lost 8 bases; unmatched junction nucleotides: 6. This CDR3 comprises 14 residues. Authors' methods: Researchers report that nucleated cell counts were estimated from reference gene primer amplification. The method was immunoSEQ multiplex PCR; TCRdb's version includes in-frame clones alone and lacks a portion of them. The V and J calls and clone size are taken from that table; D and trimming were inferred from the DNA. The sample shows a few hundred thousand clones, approximately 82% of them seen only once. The receptor's source is a man in his 60s who had recovered from COVID-19. The chain carries TRBV10-3 and TRBJ1-4; 9 nucleotides agree with TRBD1. Sequenced sample: peripheral blood. The CDR3 is CAISKTGGLEKLFF. The DNA for the CDR3 is TGTGCCATCAGTAAGACAGGGGGTCTCGAAAAACTGTTTTTT.